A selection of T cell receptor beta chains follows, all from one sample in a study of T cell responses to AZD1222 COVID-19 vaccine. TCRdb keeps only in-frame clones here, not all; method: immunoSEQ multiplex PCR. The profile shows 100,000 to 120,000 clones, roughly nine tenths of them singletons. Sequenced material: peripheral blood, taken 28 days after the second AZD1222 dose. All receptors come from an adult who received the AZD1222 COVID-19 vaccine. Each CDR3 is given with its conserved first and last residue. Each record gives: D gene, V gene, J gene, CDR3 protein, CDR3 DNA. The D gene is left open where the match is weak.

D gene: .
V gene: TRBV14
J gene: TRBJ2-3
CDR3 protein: CASSWRAEALGTDTQYF
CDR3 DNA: TGTGCCAGCAGTTGGAGGGCGGAAGCGTTGGGCACAGATACGCAGTATTTT

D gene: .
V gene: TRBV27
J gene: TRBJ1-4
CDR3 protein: CASSRGSDEKLFF
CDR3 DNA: TGTGCCAGCAGCAGGGGCTCGGATGAAAAACTGTTTTTT

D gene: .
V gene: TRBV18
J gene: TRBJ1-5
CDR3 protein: CASSPPSAGRNQPQHF
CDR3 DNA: TGTGCCAGCTCACCACCGTCGGCCGGGAGGAATCAGCCCCAGCATTTT

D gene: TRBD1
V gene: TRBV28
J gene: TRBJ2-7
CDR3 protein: CASSSTGTGKRYEQYF
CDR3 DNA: TGTGCCAGCAGTTCCACCGGGACAGGGAAACGGTACGAGCAGTACTTC

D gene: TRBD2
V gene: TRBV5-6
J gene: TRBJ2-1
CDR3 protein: CASSLAGGKVDNEQFF
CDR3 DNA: TGTGCCAGCAGCCTAGCGGGAGGGAAAGTCGACAATGAGCAGTTCTTC

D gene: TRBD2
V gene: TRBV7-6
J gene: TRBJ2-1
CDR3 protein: CASSLVKTGLAGDEQFF
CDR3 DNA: TGTGCCAGCAGCTTAGTAAAGACCGGACTAGCGGGCGATGAGCAGTTCTTC

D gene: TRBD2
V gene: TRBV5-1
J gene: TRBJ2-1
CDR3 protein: CASSLGPVGVAGEGAGQFF
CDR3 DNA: TGCGCCAGCAGCTTGGGCCCGGTAGGGGTAGCGGGAGAAGGAGCAGGGCAGTTCTTC

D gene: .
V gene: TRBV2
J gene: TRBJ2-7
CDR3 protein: CASMVGQVSYEQYF
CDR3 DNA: TGTGCCAGCATGGTGGGCCAAGTCTCCTACGAGCAGTACTTC

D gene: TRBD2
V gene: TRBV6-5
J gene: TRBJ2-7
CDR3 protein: CASSTTSGRNEQYF
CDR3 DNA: TGTGCCAGCAGTACGACTAGCGGGAGAAACGAGCAGTACTTC

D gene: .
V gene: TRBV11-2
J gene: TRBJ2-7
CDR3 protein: CASSVAGGYHLEQYF
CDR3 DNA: TGTGCCAGCAGCGTAGCCGGGGGATACCATCTCGAGCAGTACTTC

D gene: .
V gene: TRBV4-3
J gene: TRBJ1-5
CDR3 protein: CASSQEIGVQPQHF
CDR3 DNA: TGCGCCAGCAGCCAAGAAATCGGGGTACAGCCCCAGCATTTT

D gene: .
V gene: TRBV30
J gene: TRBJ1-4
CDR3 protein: CAWSVLGTPTNEKLFF
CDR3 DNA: TGTGCCTGGAGTGTACTCGGCACTCCAACTAATGAAAAACTGTTTTTT

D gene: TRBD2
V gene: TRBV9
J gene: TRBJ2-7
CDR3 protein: CASSVTSGNYEQYF
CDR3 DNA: TGTGCCAGCAGCGTAACTAGCGGGAACTACGAGCAGTACTTC

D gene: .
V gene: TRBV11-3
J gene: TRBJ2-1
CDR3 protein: CASSLDGSSSYNEQFF
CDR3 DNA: TGTGCCAGCAGCTTAGACGGATCGAGCTCCTACAATGAGCAGTTCTTC

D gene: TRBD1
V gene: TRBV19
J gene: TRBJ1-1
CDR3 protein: CASSPGQVPEAFF
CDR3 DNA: TGTGCCAGTAGTCCGGGACAGGTACCTGAAGCTTTCTTT

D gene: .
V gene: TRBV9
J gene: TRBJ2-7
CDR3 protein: CASSVGWERTYEQYF
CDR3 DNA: TGTGCCAGCAGCGTAGGTTGGGAGCGAACGTACGAGCAGTACTTC

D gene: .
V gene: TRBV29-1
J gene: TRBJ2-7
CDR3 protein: CSVHLGGTGEQYF
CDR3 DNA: TGCAGCGTCCACCTGGGAGGAACTGGCGAGCAGTACTTC

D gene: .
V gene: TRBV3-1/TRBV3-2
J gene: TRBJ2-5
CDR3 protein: CASSQVKETQYF
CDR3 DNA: TGTGCCAGCAGCCAAGTAAAAGAGACCCAGTACTTC

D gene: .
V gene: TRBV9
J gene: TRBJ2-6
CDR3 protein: CASSVGGLSGANVLTF
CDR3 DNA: TGTGCCAGCAGCGTAGGGGGTCTCTCTGGGGCCAACGTCCTGACTTTC

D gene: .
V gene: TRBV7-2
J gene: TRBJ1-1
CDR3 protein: CASSSYRVPNTEAFF
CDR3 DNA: TGTGCCAGCAGCTCTTACCGAGTACCGAACACTGAAGCTTTCTTT